A single sample is the source of the 18 T cell receptor beta chains below, sequenced in a study of early T cells in non-severe SARS-CoV-2 infection. TCRdb reprocessed the 5' RACE reads via MiXCR and lists one record per CDR3 protein. The sample has tens of thousands of distinct CDR3 sequences, around 4.5% seen once. Sequencing input: whole blood. The receptor source for this set is an adult who was a healthcare worker with PCR-confirmed SARS-CoV-2 infection or an uninfected control (not recorded which).

This clonotype has at least ten counts. The CDR3 sequence: CASSQRGGSYEQYF. DNA for the CDR3: TGTGCCAGCAGCCAGCGTGGGGGATCCTACGAGCAGTACTTC. This rearrangement joins TRBV11-2 to TRBJ2-7; D might be TRBD1 or TRBD2, each matching 5 bases. Trimming shortened V by 5 bases and J by 1 base, and 12 bases separated the two germline ends. The V gene's germline CDR1 is SGHAT and CDR2 FQNNGV. The length of the CDR3 is 14 residues.

This clonotype was picked up a small number of times. This chain joins TRBV14 and TRBJ2-7; 13 bases line up with TRBD2. This CDR3 comprises 19 residues. The trim removed 4 bases at V and 5 bases at J, leaving 17 bases unmatched. Germline V gives CDR1 SGHDN, CDR2 FVKESK. Written as DNA, the CDR3 is TGTGCCAGCAGCCCTAAGAGAAGACTAGCGGGGGGCGGGATCCACGAGCAGTACTTC. Amino acid sequence: CASSPKRRLAGGGIHEQYF.

This sequence joins TRBV11-2 and TRBJ2-5, with a weak D call TRBD1 (6 bases). There are 14 residues in the CDR3. Trimming left V 4 bases short and J 2 bases short, with 11 bases between. Germline V gene sequence: CDR1 SGHAT, CDR2 FQNNGV. CDR3 sequence reads: CASSYFRGQETQYF. The CDR3 nucleotides read TGTGCCAGCAGCTATTTCAGGGGTCAAGAGACCCAGTACTTC.

This clonotype was counted many times. V is TRBV12-5 and J is TRBJ2-3, with a weak D call TRBD2 (6 bases). The germline gives CDR1 LGHNT, CDR2 FRNRAP. The CDR3 loop spans 13 amino acids. V was clipped by 7 bases and J by 1 base, with 9 bases between them. The CDR3 here is CASAASGTDTQYF. CDR3 coding DNA: TGTGCTAGTGCAGCTAGCGGCACAGATACGCAGTATTTT. Full variable domain (missing parts from reference TRBV12-5 and TRBJ2-3): DARVTQTPRHKVTEMGQEVTMRCQPILGHNTVFWYRQTMMQGLELLAYFRNRAPLDDSGMPKDRFSAEMPDATLATLKIQPSEPRDSAVYFCASAASGTDTQYFGPGTRLTVL.

This clonotype has ten or more counts. The rearrangement links TRBV12-5 to TRBJ1-1, with a tentative D call TRBD1 (5 bases). V shed 8 bases and J shed 5 bases, with 15 bases lying between them. The germline V gene encodes CDR1 LGHNT and CDR2 FRNRAP. CDR3 length equals 13 residues. The CDR3 loop is CASRLGAGTEAFF. CDR3 bases: TGTGCTAGTCGCTTAGGGGCTGGGACTGAAGCTTTCTTT.

This clonotype was recorded many times. The J gene is TRBJ1-4, the V gene TRBV29-1; D uncertain. This CDR3 region has 14 residues. Germline V gene data show CDR1 as SQVTM and CDR2 as ANQGSEA. Trimming removed 7 bases at V and 3 bases at J, with 15 bases between. CDR3 amino acids: CSAQARLANEKLFF. CDR3 nucleotide sequence: TGCAGCGCCCAGGCCCGTCTGGCTAATGAAAAACTGTTTTTT.

In this sample, this clonotype turned up many times. The V and J genes are TRBV11-2 and TRBJ2-7, with TRBD2 as a possible D gene (6 bases). This CDR3 has 13 residues. CDR1 SGHAT and CDR2 FQNNGV come from the germline V gene. V was clipped by 5 bases and J by 6 bases, with 14 bases between them. CDR3 sequence (DNA): TGTGCCAGCAGCCTCTTCCCCGGGGGCGAGCAGTACTTC. It codes for CASSLFPGGEQYF.

The chain links TRBV29-1 to TRBJ2-1; 7 bases fit TRBD2. With 4 bases clipped from V and 0 bases from J, the junction kept 12 bases outside the gene matches. The CDR3 is 17 amino acids. Germline lookup yields CDR1 SQVTM and CDR2 ANQGSEA. CDR3 sequence (DNA): TGCAGCGTTGGGTCCTCTAGCGGCCTAAGCTCCTACAATGAGCAGTTCTTC. Its translation is CSVGSSSGLSSYNEQFF.

This clonotype showed up many times. V and J are TRBV29-1 and TRBJ2-1; D perhaps matches TRBD2 (5 bases). The germline CDR1 and CDR2 sequences are SQVTM and ANQGSEA. The CDR3 contains 16 residues. The V and J ends lost 5 bases and 4 bases respectively, with 21 bases between them. The CDR3 region is CSVLGFEDSPYNEQFF. CDR3 coding DNA: TGCAGCGTTCTTGGGTTCGAGGACTCCCCTTACAATGAGCAGTTCTTC.

The chain joins TRBV29-1 to TRBJ2-7; the D gene is possibly TRBD1 (6 bases). CDR1 and CDR2 from the germline V gene are SQVTM and ANQGSEA. V shed 7 bases and J shed 1 base, with 14 bases lying between them. This CDR3 region has 13 residues. CDR3 sequence: CSATDSQSYEQYF. The CDR3 region has the DNA TGCAGCGCCACGGACAGTCAGTCCTACGAGCAGTACTTC.

This clonotype was detected many times. This chain joins TRBV5-1 and TRBJ2-1, with 8 bases aligning to TRBD2. V was clipped by 0 bases and J by 8 bases; unmatched bases: 7. The CDR3 contains 15 residues. Germline assignment: CDR1 SGHRS and CDR2 YFSETQ. This chain's CDR3 is CASSLGLAPIDEQFF. The DNA of the CDR3 is TGCGCCAGCAGCTTGGGACTAGCGCCTATCGATGAGCAGTTCTTC.

This clonotype was seen repeatedly, ten times or more. V and J are TRBV5-1 and TRBJ2-1, with D maybe TRBD1 (6 bases). In germline, CDR1 is SGHRS, CDR2 YFSETQ. The CDR3 is made up of 13 amino acids. Trimming shortened V by 2 bases and J by 8 bases, and 11 bases separated the two germline ends. CDR3 DNA sequence: TGCGCCAGCAGCTTTGGACAGCAGGATGAGCAGTTCTTC. It translates to CASSFGQQDEQFF.

The chain recombines TRBV5-4 with TRBJ2-3, with a weak D call TRBD2 (6 bases). V lost 4 bases and J 6 bases, leaving 15 bases between the germline ends. CDR1 SGHNT and CDR2 YYREEE come from the germline V gene (reference sequence). The CDR3 contains 14 residues. The CDR3 sequence is CASSPAGSRDTQYF. CDR3 DNA: TGTGCCAGCAGCCCAGCGGGCTCCAGGGATACGCAGTATTTT. Full variable domain (rest looked up from reference TRBV5-4 and TRBJ2-3): ETGVTQSPTHLIKTRGQQVTLRCSSQSGHNTVSWYQQALGQGPQFIFQYYREEENGRGNFPPRFSGLQFPNYSSELNVNALELDDSALYLCASSPAGSRDTQYFGPGTRLTVL.

The chain couples TRBV7-9 to TRBJ2-7; TRBD2 might be the D (5 bases). This CDR3 has 13 residues. Germline CDR1 and CDR2: SEHNR and FQNEAQ (reference sequence). With 7 bases removed from V and 2 bases from J, the gap between germline ends came to 12 bases. The CDR3 protein is CASNGQEAYEQYF. The CDR3 nucleotides are TGTGCCAGCAACGGGCAGGAGGCCTACGAGCAGTACTTC. Together with reference TRBV7-9 and TRBJ2-7, the CDR3 gives the full variable domain: DTGVSQNPRHKITKRGQNVTFRCDPISEHNRLYWYRQTLGQGPEFLTYFQNEAQLEKSRLLSDRFSAERPKGSFSTLEIQRTEQGDSAMYLCASNGQEAYEQYFGPGTRLTVT.

This clonotype was counted many times. The chain is built from TRBV18 and TRBJ2-3; no definite D call. Per the germline V gene, CDR1 is KGHSH and CDR2 is LQKENI. This CDR3 has 16 amino acids. With 2 bases removed from V and 0 bases from J, the gap between germline ends came to 12 bases. Written as DNA, the CDR3 is TGTGCCAGCTCACCAAAGACTGGATCGAGCACAGATACGCAGTATTTT. It yields the protein CASSPKTGSSTDTQYF.

In its sample, this clonotype was seen a few times. This chain connects TRBV5-4 to TRBJ1-1, with D perhaps TRBD1 (6 bases). There are 14 residues in the CDR3. Trimming left V 5 bases short and J 8 bases short, with 19 bases between. Per the germline V gene, CDR1 is SGHNT and CDR2 is YYREEE (reference sequence). The CDR3 sequence: CASSYPGQSSEAFF. In nucleotides, the CDR3 is TGTGCCAGCAGTTACCCGGGACAAAGCTCCGAAGCTTTCTTT.

This clonotype occurred many times. The J gene is TRBJ2-1, the V gene TRBV6-5, with D perhaps TRBD1 (6 bases). CDR3 length: 12 amino acids. Germline V lookup: CDR1 MNHEY, CDR2 SVGAGI. Deletions cut 5 bases from V and 4 bases from J, with 6 bases between. The CDR3 nucleotides read TGTGCCAGCAGTGACAGGTACAATGAGCAGTTCTTC. Translating gives CASSDRYNEQFF.

This clonotype was picked up many times. The rearrangement links TRBV20-1 to TRBJ2-2; D is ambiguous. Germline CDR1 reads DFQATT; CDR2 reads SNEGSKA (reference sequence). Trimming took 0 bases from V and 2 from J, leaving 16 bases between them. This CDR3 spans 17 amino acids. The CDR3 DNA reads TGCAGTGCTAGAGATCTTCTTAAGGGTTCCAACACCGGGGAGCTGTTTTTT. It encodes CSARDLLKGSNTGELFF.